The present entry profiles one TCR beta chain with its context. Its specificity is not known. CDR1 is MNHEY and CDR2 is SVGEGT in the germline V gene. The ends were cut back, 6 bases at V and 0 bases at J, with 12 bases in the middle. This CDR3 comprises 15 residues. This sample was taken from a study of Ad26.COV2.S vaccination and SARS-CoV-2 variants. Across the whole study: Ad26.COV2.S was injected intramuscularly once or twice, 56 days apart.

Treatment described: some 19 received Ad26.COV2.S at low or high dose, single or two shots; roughly 5 received placebo; per-sample allocation not given. Vaccine and placebo recipients were sampled on day 63 after the first injection. Within Boston, the person who donated was an adult of 18-55 years. Overall study findings and caveats: Spike-specific TCR breadth was greater in vaccine than placebo recipients. Measures of TCR breadth and depth may have fallen short of total T cell responses.

This table comes from immunoSEQ multiplex PCR, and its TCRdb copy is limited to in-frame clones, with some not included. The table has some 320,000 clones, roughly 84% seen once. The J gene is TRBJ2-1, the V gene TRBV6-2 or TRBV6-3, with D perhaps TRBD1 (5 bases). Sequencing used peripheral blood, obtained in a trial of Ad26.COV2.S vaccine versus placebo. This clonotype was obtained from a person between 18 and 65 years old who received the Ad26.COV2.S COVID-19 vaccine or a placebo. CDR3 nucleotide sequence: TGTGCCAGCAGCCGACAGCATTACTCCTACAATGAGCAGTTCTTC. Protein: CASSRQHYSYNEQFF.